Below, 16 T cell receptor beta chains from the same sample are listed, as sequenced in a study of cytomegalovirus exposure and HLA in healthy donors. It was with 60 Vbeta and 13 Jbeta primers that the PCR ran. Assay used: immunoSEQ multiplex PCR; TCRdb lists only in-frame clones, some missing. Among around 86,000 clones listed, about 79% were seen once. Source material: PBMCs. The receptors here all came from a female donor in good health and CMV-seronegative.

The chain links TRBV2 to TRBJ1-1; TRBD1 aligns across 9 bases. J gave up 3 bases and V 7 bases, and 6 bases lay outside the gene matches. The CDR3 totals 14 residues. Germline V CDR1 and CDR2: SNHLY, FYNNEI. The chain's CDR3 is CASTQDRGHTEAFF. The CDR3 bases are TGTGCCAGCACCCAGGACAGGGGCCACACTGAAGCTTTCTTT. Drawing the rest from reference TRBV2 and TRBJ1-1, the complete variable domain is EPEVTQTPSHQVTQMGQEVILRCVPISNHLYFYWYRQILGQKVEFLVSFYNNEISEKSEIFDDQFSVERPDGSNFTLKIRSTKLEDSAMYFCASTQDRGHTEAFFGQGTRLTVV.

As regards this clone: A junction end diverges from the germline sequence, so it may reflect a read error. This rearrangement joins TRBV4-3 to TRBJ1-5; perhaps TRBD1 as D (6 bases). The CDR3 contains 15 residues. Germline assignment: CDR1 LGHNA and CDR2 YSLEER. The CDR3 nucleotides read TGCGCCAGCAGCTTAGGGGGAAGTGGTAATCAGCCCCAGAATTTT. It yields the protein CASSLGGSGNQPQNF.

The chain couples TRBV27 to TRBJ1-5, with D uncertain. Germline lookup yields CDR1 MNHEY and CDR2 SMNVEV (reference sequence). The CDR3 has 11 amino acids. V lost 5 bases, J lost 8 bases, and 7 bases lay in between. In DNA form, the CDR3 reads TGTGCCAGCAGTCCTACGGAGCCCCAGCATTTT. Amino acid sequence: CASSPTEPQHF.

The J gene is TRBJ2-3, the V gene TRBV7-3, with TRBD2 matching 12 bases. The CDR3 consists of 16 residues. V shed 4 bases, J shed 4 bases, and the junction held 6 bases outside the gene matches. From germline, CDR1 is SGHTA and CDR2 FQGTGA. CDR3 loop: CASSYTSGGPPDTQYF. CDR3 nucleotides: TGTGCCAGCAGCTATACTAGCGGGGGGCCACCAGATACGCAGTATTTT.

The V and J genes are TRBV7-2 and TRBJ1-2, with 8 bases aligning to TRBD1. Trimming at V came to 0 bases and at J to 3 bases, leaving 3 bases not matched to a gene. The CDR3 runs to 15 residues. The germline CDR1 and CDR2 sequences are SGHTA and FQGNSA. Written as DNA, the CDR3 is TGTGCCAGCAGCTTAGCGGGACAGGACTACTATGGCTACACCTTC. Translating gives CASSLAGQDYYGYTF.

This chain uses TRBV6-5 with TRBJ2-7; D may be TRBD2 (6 bases). Trimming took 2 bases from V and 4 from J, leaving 15 bases between them. The CDR3 is 15 residues long. CDR1 is MNHEY, CDR2 SVGAGI, per germline. For the CDR3, the DNA is TGTGCCAGCAGTTACGGAGGGGCCCTAAGGTACGAGCAGTACTTC. This sequence encodes CASSYGGALRYEQYF.

The chain carries TRBV19 and TRBJ1-5; 10 nucleotides agree with TRBD1. This CDR3 is 16 amino acids long. Trimming removed 1 base from V and 4 bases from J; junction bases left unmatched: 4. From germline, CDR1 is LNHDA and CDR2 SQIVND (reference sequence). DNA for the CDR3: TGTGCCAGTAGTATAGGAAGGACAGGGGGAAATCAGCCCCAGCATTTT. This encodes CASSIGRTGGNQPQHF.

The V call is TRBV5-8, the J call TRBJ2-3, with D maybe TRBD1 (6 bases). There are 14 residues in the CDR3. CDR1 is SGHTS and CDR2 is YDEGEE in the germline V gene. V lost 4 bases, J lost 4 bases, and 13 bases lay in between. The CDR3 is CASSRQGSPDTQYF. CDR3 nucleotides: TGTGCCAGCAGCCGGCAGGGGTCCCCAGATACGCAGTATTTT. The full variable domain, rest sourced from reference TRBV5-8 and TRBJ2-3, is EAGVTQSPTHLIKTRGQQATLRCSPISGHTSVYWYQQALGLGLQFLLWYDEGEERNRGNFPPRFSGRQFPNYSSELNVNALELEDSALYLCASSRQGSPDTQYFGPGTRLTVL.

V is TRBV6-1 and J is TRBJ2-3; the match to TRBD2 covers 8 bases. After removal of 1 base from V and 4 bases from J, the junction contained 4 bases not matched to a gene. CDR3 length equals 15 residues. Looked up from germline, CDR1 is MNHNS and CDR2 is SASEGT. The DNA for the CDR3 is TGTGCCAGCAGTGAAGGGACTAGCTTTCCAGATACGCAGTATTTT. It specifies CASSEGTSFPDTQYF.

CDR3 sequence (DNA): TGTGCCAGCAGCTTAGACGGGACAGGGGGTCCGGAGCAGTACTTC. Translated, it gives CASSLDGTGGPEQYF. The chain is built from TRBV7-9 and TRBJ2-7; TRBD1 matches at 11 bases. The CDR3 is 15 residues long. The germline CDR1 and CDR2 sequences are SEHNR and FQNEAQ (reference sequence). Unmatched junction bases numbered 6, after V lost 1 base and J lost 7 bases.

A note on this clone: Other DNA sequences from this sample encode an identical CDR3 as well. The V and J genes are TRBV28 and TRBJ2-7; TRBD1 agrees at 7 bases. CDR1 and CDR2 (germline): MDHEN, SYDVKM. Unmatched junction bases numbered 3, after V lost 6 bases and J lost 1 base. CDR3 size: 13 residues. CDR3 region: CASSPGQSYEQYF. For the CDR3, the DNA is TGTGCCAGCAGCCCGGGACAGTCCTACGAGCAGTACTTC. The full variable domain, rest sourced from reference TRBV28 and TRBJ2-7, is DVKVTQSSRYLVKRTGEKVFLECVQDMDHENMFWYRQDPGLGLRLIYFSYDVKMKEKGDIPEGYSVSREKKERFSLILESASTNQTSMYLCASSPGQSYEQYFGPGTRLTVT.

This rearrangement joins TRBV7-2 to TRBJ1-5, with no clear D. Germline V gene data show CDR1 as SGHTA and CDR2 as FQGNSA. The CDR3 runs 16 residues. Trimming removed 5 bases at V and 5 bases at J, with 19 bases between. The CDR3 DNA reads TGTGCCAGCAGCACCAGCGGACGGGGTGGCGATCAGCCCCAGCATTTT. Its protein is CASSTSGRGGDQPQHF. Combining the CDR3 with reference TRBV7-2 and TRBJ1-5 gives the whole variable domain GAGVSQSPSNKVTEKGKDVELRCDPISGHTALYWYRQSLGQGLEFLIYFQGNSAPDKSGLPSDRFSAERTGGSVSTLTIQRTQQEDSAVYLCASSTSGRGGDQPQHFGDGTRLSIL.

J is TRBJ2-1 and V is TRBV7-8; TRBD2 matches at 9 bases. The CDR3 is made up of 15 amino acids. Unmatched junction bases numbered 4, after V lost 2 bases and J lost 5 bases. Germline V CDR1 and CDR2: SGHVS, FQNEAQ. The chain's CDR3 is CASSLQRGVNNEQFF. The DNA for the CDR3 is TGTGCCAGCAGCTTACAGCGGGGGGTAAACAATGAGCAGTTCTTC.

This clone showed up just a few times. The CDR3 here is CAIKGEVSGNTIYF. In nucleotides, the CDR3 is TGTGCCATCAAAGGGGAGGTCTCTGGAAACACCATATATTTT. This chain links TRBV10-3 with TRBJ1-3; D is perhaps TRBD1 (5 bases). From germline, CDR1 is ENHRY and CDR2 SYGVKD. Deletions cut 7 bases from V and 0 bases from J, with 10 bases between. The length of the CDR3 is 14 residues.

This clone showed up just a few times. The chain uses TRBV18 and TRBJ1-1; 7 bases map to TRBD1. The CDR3 spans 14 residues. Germline CDR1 KGHSH, CDR2 LQKENI. V gave up 0 bases and J gave up 4 bases; unmatched junction bases: 2. The CDR3 protein is CASSPPAGGTEAFF. The CDR3 nucleotides are TGTGCCAGCTCACCACCGGCAGGGGGCACTGAAGCTTTCTTT.

The V gene is TRBV15, the J gene TRBJ2-2; 7 bases agree with TRBD2. The CDR3 loop spans 13 amino acids. Trimming took 5 bases from V and 5 from J; bases not matched to a gene: 2. Germline loops: CDR1 LNHNV, CDR2 YYDKDF (reference sequence). The DNA of the CDR3 is TGTGCCACCAGCGGGCGGGGGACCGGGGAGCTGTTTTTT. The encoded protein is CATSGRGTGELFF.